This is a list of T cell receptor beta chains from one sample in a study of T cell responses to AZD1222 COVID-19 vaccine. TCRdb's copy holds only in-frame clones and misses some; the assay was immunoSEQ multiplex PCR. The table records 100,000 to 150,000 clones, around 92% of them present only once. The sequenced sample was peripheral blood, obtained 28 days after the second AZD1222 dose. These TCRs come from an adult who received the AZD1222 COVID-19 vaccine. The CDR3 runs from the conserved cysteine through the conserved F or W. A D gene is named only where the DNA matches it firmly. Clone size is given for some rows only: seen once, a few or many times, or a class if the clone is expanded.

CDR3aa: CASLGRGVSPLHF
CDR3nt: TGTGCCAGCTTAGGGAGGGGGGTATCACCCCTCCACTTT
d_gene: -
j_gene: TRBJ1-6
v_gene: TRBV28
abundance: -

CDR3aa: CASSQRRGYGEKLFF
CDR3nt: TGTGCCAGCAGCCAAAGGAGAGGGTACGGAGAAAAACTGTTTTTT
d_gene: -
j_gene: TRBJ1-4
v_gene: TRBV3-1/TRBV3-2
abundance: -

CDR3aa: CASSPRGHAASTDTQYF
CDR3nt: TGTGCCAGCAGCCCGCGTGGACACGCTGCTAGCACAGATACGCAGTATTTT
d_gene: -
j_gene: TRBJ2-3
v_gene: TRBV7-9
abundance: -

CDR3aa: CASSRVKSSTDTQYF
CDR3nt: TGTGCCAGCAGCAGAGTGAAATCTAGCACAGATACGCAGTATTTT
d_gene: -
j_gene: TRBJ2-3
v_gene: TRBV21-1
abundance: -

CDR3aa: CASSITSLDTQYF
CDR3nt: TGTGCCAGCAGCATAACTAGCTTAGATACGCAGTATTTT
d_gene: -
j_gene: TRBJ2-3
v_gene: TRBV21-1
abundance: -

CDR3aa: CASSQVTGAGGVQFF
CDR3nt: TGTGCCAGCAGCCAAGTGACCGGAGCCGGGGGGGTTCAGTTCTTC
d_gene: TRBD2
j_gene: TRBJ2-1
v_gene: TRBV14
abundance: -

CDR3aa: CASSPPGLSINTGELFF
CDR3nt: TGTGCCAGCAGCCCTCCCGGTCTATCCATAAACACCGGGGAGCTGTTTTTT
d_gene: -
j_gene: TRBJ2-2
v_gene: TRBV7-9
abundance: few

CDR3aa: CASSESLRDSGELFF
CDR3nt: TGTGCCAGCAGTGAATCCCTAAGGGACTCTGGGGAGCTGTTTTTT
d_gene: -
j_gene: TRBJ2-2
v_gene: TRBV25-1
abundance: few

CDR3aa: CASSPGLNYEQYF
CDR3nt: TGTGCCAGCTCACCGGGGCTCAACTACGAGCAGTACTTC
d_gene: -
j_gene: TRBJ2-7
v_gene: TRBV18
abundance: -

CDR3aa: CASSETAIGQYF
CDR3nt: TGTGCCAGCAGTGAAACGGCGATCGGCCAGTACTTC
d_gene: -
j_gene: TRBJ2-5
v_gene: TRBV2
abundance: -

CDR3aa: CASSLKGSQPQHF
CDR3nt: TGTGCCAGCAGCTTAAAGGGGAGCCAGCCCCAGCATTTT
d_gene: -
j_gene: TRBJ1-5
v_gene: TRBV13
abundance: -

CDR3aa: CASTLVVGGYTF
CDR3nt: TGTGCCAGCACCTTGGTGGTCGGTGGCTACACCTTC
d_gene: -
j_gene: TRBJ1-2
v_gene: TRBV7-2
abundance: -

CDR3aa: CASSLLDNSPLHF
CDR3nt: TGTGCCAGCAGCTTACTGGATAATTCACCCCTCCACTTT
d_gene: -
j_gene: TRBJ1-6
v_gene: TRBV7-9
abundance: -

CDR3aa: CASSPSLRGEKLFF
CDR3nt: TGTGCCAGCAGCCCCTCCCTTCGGGGTGAAAAACTGTTTTTT
d_gene: -
j_gene: TRBJ1-4
v_gene: TRBV7-9
abundance: -

CDR3aa: CASSLDLGSGQPQHF
CDR3nt: TGCGCCAGCAGCTTGGATTTGGGTTCCGGTCAGCCCCAGCATTTT
d_gene: -
j_gene: TRBJ1-5
v_gene: TRBV5-1
abundance: -

CDR3aa: CASSATTGANVLTF
CDR3nt: TGTGCCAGCTCAGCAACAACTGGGGCCAACGTCCTGACTTTC
d_gene: -
j_gene: TRBJ2-6
v_gene: TRBV18
abundance: -

CDR3aa: CATSESTGVVYGYTF
CDR3nt: TGTGCCACCAGTGAATCTACAGGGGTTGTCTATGGCTACACCTTC
d_gene: TRBD1
j_gene: TRBJ1-2
v_gene: TRBV24-1
abundance: -

CDR3aa: CASSLGQGNAGNTIYF
CDR3nt: TGTGCCAGCAGCTTGGGACAGGGGAACGCTGGAAACACCATATATTTT
d_gene: TRBD1
j_gene: TRBJ1-3
v_gene: TRBV5-4
abundance: -

CDR3aa: CASSIDRRGEGNEQFF
CDR3nt: TGTGCCAGTAGTATAGATCGGCGGGGTGAGGGCAATGAGCAGTTCTTC
d_gene: -
j_gene: TRBJ2-1
v_gene: TRBV19
abundance: -

CDR3aa: CATQALAGFYEQYF
CDR3nt: TGTGCCACCCAGGCTCTAGCGGGCTTCTACGAGCAGTACTTC
d_gene: TRBD2
j_gene: TRBJ2-7
v_gene: TRBV7-2
abundance: -

CDR3aa: CASRFAGTGELFF
CDR3nt: TGCGCCAGCCGGTTTGCGGGAACCGGGGAGCTGTTTTTT
d_gene: -
j_gene: TRBJ2-2
v_gene: TRBV5-1
abundance: -

CDR3aa: CASSDRGSTYEQYF
CDR3nt: TGTGCCAGCAGCGACAGGGGCTCCACCTACGAGCAGTACTTC
d_gene: TRBD1
j_gene: TRBJ2-7
v_gene: TRBV27
abundance: -